The T cell receptor (beta chain) under discussion was sequenced for a study of metastatic and nonmetastatic thyroid tumors. TCRdb re-processed the PCR reads through MiXCR. The sample has roughly 18,000 clones; roughly 36% are singletons. The CDR3 sequence is 16 residues long. Germline values: CDR1 MNHEY, CDR2 SMNVEV (reference sequence). The V gene end was trimmed by 6 bases and the J gene end by 7 bases; junction bases not matched to a gene: 18. All patients were treatment-naive before thyroid surgery. Input material: tumor tissue. This chain joins TRBV27 and TRBJ2-7; TRBD1 matches at 7 bases. The sequence came from a female donor with papillary thyroid cancer or a benign thyroid nodule (not recorded which). Some clones in this sample may be carry-over from other donors' samples. The CDR3 DNA reads as TGTGCCAGCAGGGGGTTCGGACAGGAACCTTCGGGAGAGCAGTACTTC. Translated: CASRGFGQEPSGEQYF.